This T cell receptor beta chain appears in the sequencing data of a study of cytomegalovirus exposure and HLA in healthy donors. Study findings and constraints: Cytomegalovirus-associated status was assigned to about 150 TCR beta chains. Being productive about 90% or about 30% of the time was typical of most TCR beta V segments in an earlier analysis. The authors considered a cluster of highly shared sequence variants likely to be a sequencing artifact.

Concerning this clone itself: Its specificity is not known.

The primer mix had 60 Vbeta and 13 Jbeta primers. TCRdb keeps only in-frame clones here, not all; method: immunoSEQ multiplex PCR. Its clone listing holds some 48,000 clones. The CDR3 spans 14 residues. V lost 5 bases, J lost 0 bases, and 0 bases stayed unmatched. In germline, CDR1 is MNHEY, CDR2 SMNVEV (reference sequence). Donors were nominally healthy when sampled, though unrecorded immune exposures were likely. The TCR was taken from a man in his forties in good health and CMV-seropositive. J is TRBJ1-4 and V is TRBV27, with 7 positions matching TRBD1. The sample comprised PBMCs. DNA for the CDR3: TGTGCCAGCAGTACAGGGGCAACTAATGAAAAACTGTTTTTT. Residues: CASSTGATNEKLFF.